The count of the clone carrying this TCR beta chain is one. This specimen belongs to a study of cytomegalovirus exposure and HLA in healthy donors. PCR was performed using 60 Vbeta and 13 Jbeta primers. TCRdb's copy holds only in-frame clones and misses some; the assay was immunoSEQ multiplex PCR. The data hold some 100,000 clones, with about 75% observed a single time. Germline loops: CDR1 MGHRA, CDR2 YSYEKL. The CDR3 contains 11 residues. V lost 3 bases, J lost 4 bases, and 3 bases lay in between. This chain joins TRBV4-1 and TRBJ2-5; no clear D. Material: PBMCs. The sequence came from a woman aged 40 to 50 in good health and CMV-seropositive. The CDR3 DNA follows: TGCGCCAGCAGCCAGGCAGAGACCCAGTACTTC. It encodes CASSQAETQYF.